This TCR beta chain was captured by sequencing in a study of blood T cell repertoires in COVID-19. Whole-study context: The United States, Italy and Spain provided the acute and convalescent COVID-19 samples. T cells, B-cell-depleted T cells, or PBMCs provided the cDNA or gDNA that served as material.

Original methodology: Amplification of reference gene primers was used by the study to estimate nucleated cell counts. Here immunoSEQ multiplex PCR was the method, and the copy in TCRdb shows in-frame clones only, minus some. D and trimming were read from the DNA, whereas the V and J calls and clone size are those reported in that table. The sample records around 90,000 clones, about 82% being singletons. The ends lost 0 bases at V and 4 bases at J; junction bases unmatched: 2. From germline, CDR1 is SGHAT and CDR2 FQDESV (reference sequence). This CDR3 has 14 amino acids. The material sequenced was peripheral blood. V is TRBV11-1 and J is TRBJ2-5; TRBD1 aligns across 7 bases. The receptor was isolated from a woman in her seventies with active or convalescent COVID-19. As DNA, the CDR3 is TGTGCCAGCAGCTTAGCAGGGGGCTTAGAGACCCAGTACTTC. Protein sequence: CASSLAGGLETQYF. The full variable domain, completed using reference TRBV11-1 and TRBJ2-5, is EAEVAQSPRYKITEKSQAVAFWCDPISGHATLYWYRQILGQGPELLVQFQDESVVDDSQLPKDRFSAERLKGVDSTLKIQPAELGDSAMYLCASSLAGGLETQYFGPGTRLLVL.